This TCR beta chain was found in a study of cytomegalovirus exposure and HLA in healthy donors. Study overall: Of roughly 400 genotyped donors, roughly 81% grouped in the Caucasian-associated ancestry cluster.

With respect to this clone: Its antigen is undetermined.

Healthy bone marrow donors formed the donor group. Findings and limits, study-wide: The authors later found most CMV-associated TCR beta chains appeared HLA-restricted. Later analysis placed DRB1 highest and HLA-C lowest in TCR association rates, which differed by HLA locus.

It was with 60 Vbeta and 13 Jbeta primers that the PCR ran. Here immunoSEQ multiplex PCR was the method, and the copy in TCRdb shows in-frame clones only, minus some. The data show fewer than 150,000 clones, around 76% seen once. This CDR3 is built from 15 residues. V lost 3 bases, J lost 0 bases, and 5 bases stayed unmatched. Per germline, CDR1 SQVTM and CDR2 ANQGSEA. This sequence joins TRBV29-1 and TRBJ2-1; TRBD2 matches 7 bases. The source is a man younger than 35 in good health and CMV-seronegative. The specimen was PBMCs. CDR3 amino acids: CSVDVGGSSYNEQFF. The CDR3 coding sequence is TGCAGCGTTGACGTGGGCGGGAGCTCCTACAATGAGCAGTTCTTC.